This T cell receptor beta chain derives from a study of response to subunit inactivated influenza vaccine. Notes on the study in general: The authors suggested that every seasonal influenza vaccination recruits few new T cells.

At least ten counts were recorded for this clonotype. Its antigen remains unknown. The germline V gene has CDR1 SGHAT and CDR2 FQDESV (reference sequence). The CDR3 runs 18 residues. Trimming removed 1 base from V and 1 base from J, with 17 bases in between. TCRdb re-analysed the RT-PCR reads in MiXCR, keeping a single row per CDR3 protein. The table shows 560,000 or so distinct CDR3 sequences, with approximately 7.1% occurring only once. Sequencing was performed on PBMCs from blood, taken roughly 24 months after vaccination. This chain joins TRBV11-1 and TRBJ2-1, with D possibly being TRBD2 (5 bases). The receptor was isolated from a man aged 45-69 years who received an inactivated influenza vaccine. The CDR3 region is CASSLEGSKSRSYNEQFF. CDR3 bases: TGTGCCAGCAGCTTAGAAGGGAGCAAGAGCAGGTCCTACAATGAGCAGTTCTTC.